The clone carrying this T cell receptor beta chain appeared a single time. The antigen remains undetermined. The data stem from a study of cytomegalovirus exposure and HLA in healthy donors. The overall study: A subsequent analysis stated that the roughly 120 validation repertoires were run on the same platform as the approximately 700 first-cohort repertoires.

Assay: immunoSEQ multiplex PCR; the TCRdb copy retains only in-frame clones and omits some. The table has roughly 120,000 clones, roughly 93% seen once. General study points: Most observed TCR sequences were rare, whereas some public TCRs were detected in many donors. High specificity and sensitivity for cytomegalovirus status were reported for the classifier.

The sample comprised PBMCs. The clonotype was recovered from a woman aged 18 to 35 in good health and CMV-seronegative.

Here the CDR3 DNA reads TGTGCCAGCAGTGAAGAGTGGACTAGCTCCTACGAGCAGTACTTC. Translation: CASSEEWTSSYEQYF. The chain combines TRBV6-1 with TRBJ2-7; 7 nucleotides line up with TRBD2. The CDR3 is 15 amino acids. Trimming removed 1 base from V and 0 bases from J; junction bases left unmatched: 3. Germline V CDR1 and CDR2: MNHNS, SASEGT.